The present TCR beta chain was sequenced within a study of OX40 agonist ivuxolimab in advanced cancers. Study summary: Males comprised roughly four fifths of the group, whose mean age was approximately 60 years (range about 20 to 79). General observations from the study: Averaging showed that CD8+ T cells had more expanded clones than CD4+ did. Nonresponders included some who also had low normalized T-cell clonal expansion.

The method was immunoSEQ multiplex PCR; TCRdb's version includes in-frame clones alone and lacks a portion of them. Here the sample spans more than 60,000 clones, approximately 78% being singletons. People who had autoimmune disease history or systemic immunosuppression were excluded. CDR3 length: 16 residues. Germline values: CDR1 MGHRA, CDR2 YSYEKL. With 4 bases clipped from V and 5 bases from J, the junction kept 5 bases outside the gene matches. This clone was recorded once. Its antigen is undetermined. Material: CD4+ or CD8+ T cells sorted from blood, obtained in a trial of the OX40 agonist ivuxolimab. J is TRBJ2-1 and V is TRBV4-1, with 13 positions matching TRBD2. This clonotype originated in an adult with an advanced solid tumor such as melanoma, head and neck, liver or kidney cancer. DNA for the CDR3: TGCGCCAGCAGCCGTCCCGGGACTAGCGGGAACAATGAGCAGTTCTTC. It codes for CASSRPGTSGNNEQFF.